A single T cell receptor (beta chain) is shown here with its context. What it binds is not known. The data stem from a study of beta chain features in type 1 diabetes. Study in general: Examined across all samples were just under 110,000,000 sorted cells. Study-wide findings and caveats: Shortening of TCRB CDR3s, moderate but significant, appeared in all four CD4+ subsets of Type 1 diabetes patients. For patients and controls alike, PCR might favor shorter templates to the same degree.

The whole isolated RNA underwent reverse transcription, so sequencing captured expressed TCRB transcripts. TCRdb's copy holds only in-frame clones and misses some; the assay was immunoSEQ multiplex PCR. The data show roughly 300,000 clones, with 14% seen just once and over 0.015% held by the top ten. The TCR comes from a man in his thirties or forties with type 1 diabetes. The material sequenced was naive CD4+ T cells from blood.

CDR3 sequence (DNA): TGTGCCAGCGGGGCGACAGGTAATTCCTACGAGCAGTACTTC. As protein: CASGATGNSYEQYF. The chain carries TRBV9 and TRBJ2-7; tentatively, D is TRBD1 (6 bases). Germline values: CDR1 SGDLS, CDR2 YYNGEE. This CDR3 is 14 amino acids long. V was shortened by 7 bases and J by 1 base, with 15 bases between the two germline ends.